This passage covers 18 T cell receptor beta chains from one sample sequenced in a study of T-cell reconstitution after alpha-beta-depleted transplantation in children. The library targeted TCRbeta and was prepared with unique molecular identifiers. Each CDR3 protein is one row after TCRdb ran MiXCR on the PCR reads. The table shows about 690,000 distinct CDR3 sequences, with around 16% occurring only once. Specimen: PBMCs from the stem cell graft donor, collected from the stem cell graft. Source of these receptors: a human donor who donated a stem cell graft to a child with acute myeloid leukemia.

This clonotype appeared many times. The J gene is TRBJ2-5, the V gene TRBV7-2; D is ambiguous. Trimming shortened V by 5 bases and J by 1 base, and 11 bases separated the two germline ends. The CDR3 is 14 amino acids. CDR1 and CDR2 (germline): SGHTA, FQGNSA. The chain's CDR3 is CASSPHHVQETQYF. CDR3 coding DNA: TGTGCCAGCAGCCCCCACCACGTCCAAGAGACCCAGTACTTC.

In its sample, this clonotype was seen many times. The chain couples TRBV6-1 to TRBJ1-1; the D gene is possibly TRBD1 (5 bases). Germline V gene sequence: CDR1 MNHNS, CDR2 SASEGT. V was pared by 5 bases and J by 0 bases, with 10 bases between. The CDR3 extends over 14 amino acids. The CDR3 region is CASSPGLMNTEAFF. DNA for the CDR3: TGTGCCAGCAGTCCGGGACTAATGAACACTGAAGCTTTCTTT.

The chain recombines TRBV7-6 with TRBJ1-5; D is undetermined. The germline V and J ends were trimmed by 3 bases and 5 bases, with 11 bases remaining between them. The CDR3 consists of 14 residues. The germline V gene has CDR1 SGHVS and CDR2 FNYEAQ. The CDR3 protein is CASSFAEGDQPQHF. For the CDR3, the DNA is TGTGCCAGCAGCTTCGCAGAGGGTGATCAGCCCCAGCATTTT.

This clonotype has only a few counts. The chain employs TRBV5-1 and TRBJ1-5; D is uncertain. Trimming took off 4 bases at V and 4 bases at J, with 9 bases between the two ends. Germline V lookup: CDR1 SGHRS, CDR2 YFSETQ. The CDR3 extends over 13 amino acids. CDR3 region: CASSAESNQPQHF. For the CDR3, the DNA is TGCGCCAGCAGCGCAGAGAGTAATCAGCCCCAGCATTTT.

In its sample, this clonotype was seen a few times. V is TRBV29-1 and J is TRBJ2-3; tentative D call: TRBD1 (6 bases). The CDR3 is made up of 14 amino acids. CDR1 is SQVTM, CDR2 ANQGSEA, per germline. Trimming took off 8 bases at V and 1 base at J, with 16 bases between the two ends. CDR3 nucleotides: TGCAGCAGAGGAACAGGGAGAGGCACAGATACGCAGTATTTT. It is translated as CSRGTGRGTDTQYF.

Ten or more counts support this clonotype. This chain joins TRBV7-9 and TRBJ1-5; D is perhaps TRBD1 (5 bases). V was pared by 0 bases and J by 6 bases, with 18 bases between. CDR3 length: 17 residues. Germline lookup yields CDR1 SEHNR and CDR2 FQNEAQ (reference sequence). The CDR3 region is CASSLAEPGPGSQPQHF. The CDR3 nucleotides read TGTGCCAGCAGCTTAGCAGAACCGGGACCGGGCAGTCAGCCCCAGCATTTT.

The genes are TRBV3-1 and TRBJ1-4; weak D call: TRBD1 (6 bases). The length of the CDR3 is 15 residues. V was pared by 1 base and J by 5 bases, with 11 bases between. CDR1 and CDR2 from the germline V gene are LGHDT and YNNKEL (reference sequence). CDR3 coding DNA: TGTGCCAGCAGCCAAGGGGGGGCGGAAAATGAAAAACTGTTTTTT. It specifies CASSQGGAENEKLFF.

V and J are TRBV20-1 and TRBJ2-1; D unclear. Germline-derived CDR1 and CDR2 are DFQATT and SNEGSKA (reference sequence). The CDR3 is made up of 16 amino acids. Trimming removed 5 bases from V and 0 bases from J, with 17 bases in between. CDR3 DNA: TGCAGTGCTGACCCACTCCCCACGGGCTCCTACAATGAGCAGTTCTTC. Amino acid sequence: CSADPLPTGSYNEQFF.

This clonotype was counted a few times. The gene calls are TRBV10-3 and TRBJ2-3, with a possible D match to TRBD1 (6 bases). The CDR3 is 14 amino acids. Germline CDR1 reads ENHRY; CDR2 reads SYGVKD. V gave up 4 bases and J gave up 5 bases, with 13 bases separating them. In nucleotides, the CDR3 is TGTGCCATCAGTGTCCCAGGGGCGCAAGATACGCAGTATTTT. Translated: CAISVPGAQDTQYF.

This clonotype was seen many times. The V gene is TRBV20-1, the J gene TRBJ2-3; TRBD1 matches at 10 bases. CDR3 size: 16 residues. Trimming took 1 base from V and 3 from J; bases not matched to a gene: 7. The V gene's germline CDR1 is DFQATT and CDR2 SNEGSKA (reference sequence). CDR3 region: CSARGGTGVRTDTQYF. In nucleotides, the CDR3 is TGCAGTGCTAGAGGAGGGACAGGGGTACGGACAGATACGCAGTATTTT.

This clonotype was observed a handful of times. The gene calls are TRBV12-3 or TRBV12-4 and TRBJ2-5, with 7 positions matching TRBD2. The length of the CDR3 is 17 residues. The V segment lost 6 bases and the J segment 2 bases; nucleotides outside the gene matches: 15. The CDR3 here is CASSPGHARGDQETQYF. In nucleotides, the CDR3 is TGTGCCAGCAGCCCCGGACACGCCCGGGGGGATCAAGAGACCCAGTACTTC.

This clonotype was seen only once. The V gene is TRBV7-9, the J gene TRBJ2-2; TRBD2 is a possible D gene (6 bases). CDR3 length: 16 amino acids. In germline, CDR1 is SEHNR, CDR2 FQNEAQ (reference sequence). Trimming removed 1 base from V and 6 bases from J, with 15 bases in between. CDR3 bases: TGTGCCAGCAGCTTAGGGAGGACTACCGACGCCGGGGAGCTGTTTTTT. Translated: CASSLGRTTDAGELFF.

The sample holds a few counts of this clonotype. The CDR3 DNA sequence: TGCAGCGCGGGACAGCTTGAAGCTTTCTTT. It is translated as CSAGQLEAFF. The rearrangement joins TRBV29-1 to TRBJ1-1; 7 bases fit TRBD1. Germline V CDR1 and CDR2: SQVTM, ANQGSEA. V shed 7 bases, J shed 7 bases, and the junction held 3 bases outside the gene matches. The CDR3 spans 10 residues.

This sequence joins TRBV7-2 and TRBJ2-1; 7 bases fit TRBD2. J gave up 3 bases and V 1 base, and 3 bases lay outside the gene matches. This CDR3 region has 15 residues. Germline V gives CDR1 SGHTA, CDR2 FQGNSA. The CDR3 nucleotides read TGTGCCAGCAGCTTAGGGCCTAGCGGCTACAATGAGCAGTTCTTC. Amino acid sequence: CASSLGPSGYNEQFF.

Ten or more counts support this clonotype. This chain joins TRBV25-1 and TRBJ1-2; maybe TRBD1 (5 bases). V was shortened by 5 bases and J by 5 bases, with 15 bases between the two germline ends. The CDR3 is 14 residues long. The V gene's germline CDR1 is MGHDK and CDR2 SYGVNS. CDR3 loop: CASSHGQGVYGYTF. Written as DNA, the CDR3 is TGTGCCAGCAGTCATGGGCAGGGAGTTTATGGCTACACCTTC.

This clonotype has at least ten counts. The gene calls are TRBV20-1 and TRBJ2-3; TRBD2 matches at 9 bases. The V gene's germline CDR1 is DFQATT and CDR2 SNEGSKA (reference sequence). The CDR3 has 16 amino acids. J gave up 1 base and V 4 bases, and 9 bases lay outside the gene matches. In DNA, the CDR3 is TGCAGTGCTAAACTCTTTTCTAGCGGGGGCACAGATACGCAGTATTTT. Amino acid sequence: CSAKLFSSGGTDTQYF.

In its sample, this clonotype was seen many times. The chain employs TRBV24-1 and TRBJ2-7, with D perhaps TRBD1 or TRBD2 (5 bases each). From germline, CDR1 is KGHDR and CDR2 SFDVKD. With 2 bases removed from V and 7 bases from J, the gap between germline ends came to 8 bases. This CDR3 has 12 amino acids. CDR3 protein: CATSDWGKEQYF. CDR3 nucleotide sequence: TGTGCCACCAGTGATTGGGGGAAGGAGCAGTACTTC.

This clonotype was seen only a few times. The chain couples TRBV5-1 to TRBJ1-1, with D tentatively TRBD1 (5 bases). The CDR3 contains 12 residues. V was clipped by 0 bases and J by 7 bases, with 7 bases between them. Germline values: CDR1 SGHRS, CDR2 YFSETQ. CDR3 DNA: TGCGCCAGCAGCTTGGGGGGCCATGAAGCTTTCTTT. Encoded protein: CASSLGGHEAFF.